The following is a T cell receptor beta chain sequence with its context. Authors' analysis steps: How many nucleated cells were present was estimated from reference gene primer amplification. Using immunoSEQ multiplex PCR, the repertoire was profiled, and TCRdb retains in-frame clones only, with some absent. V, J and clone size are taken as reported in that table, and D and trimming were inferred from the DNA itself. The sample holds a few hundred thousand clones, around nine tenths seen once. The data originate from a study of blood T cell repertoires in COVID-19. Background on the study: The samples span acute and convalescent COVID-19 from the United States, Italy and Spain. Sources were T cells, B-cell-depleted T cells, or PBMCs; the material itself was cDNA or gDNA.

V lost 0 bases and J lost 3, with 10 bases in between. CDR1 is SGDLS, CDR2 YYNGEE, per germline. This CDR3 spans 14 amino acids. The chain has TRBV9 and TRBJ2-7; D might be TRBD1 (6 bases). The TCR comes from a man at least 80 years old with acute or convalescent COVID-19. Sequencing was performed on peripheral blood. This CDR3 is CASSVDLDSYEQYF. Written as DNA, the CDR3 is TGTGCCAGCAGCGTAGATCTGGACAGCTACGAGCAGTACTTC. The whole variable domain, filled in from reference TRBV9 and TRBJ2-7, reads DSGVTQTPKHLITATGQRVTLRCSPRSGDLSVYWYQQSLDQGLQFLIQYYNGEERAKGNILERFSAQQFPDLHSELNLSSLELGDSALYFCASSVDLDSYEQYFGPGTRLTVT.